Below are 8 T cell receptor beta chains sequenced from a single sample in a study of T cells expressing NK-cell markers. TCRdb re-called the 5' RACE reads; one entry per CDR3 protein, DNA not given. This sample's clone table lists a few hundred thousand distinct CDR3 sequences. Sequencing used blood T cells: a sorted CD56 or NKG2C T cell subset, CD4+ or CD8+ T cells, or bulk PBMC T cells (not recorded which). The receptors were sampled from a man aged 18 to 69 in good health.

The CDR3 region is CSVGRETLSSYEQYF. V and J are TRBV29-1 and TRBJ2-7; TCRdb reports TRBD1, a call that lacks DNA to check it against. The CDR3 extends over 15 amino acids. CDR1 SQVTM and CDR2 ANQGSEA come from the germline V gene.

This chain links TRBV4-2 with TRBJ2-7; the D call of TRBD2 rests on TCRdb alone, since no DNA is present to check it. Germline V gene lookup returns CDR1 LGHNA and CDR2 YNFKEQ. This CDR3 has 16 residues. CDR3 amino acids: CASSQGRTSGGREQYF.

V and J are TRBV19 and TRBJ1-3; with no DNA, the TCRdb D assignment of TRBD1 cannot be verified. This CDR3 is 16 amino acids long. Germline V gives CDR1 LNHDA, CDR2 SQIVND (reference sequence). The chain's CDR3 is CASRSTGGIRGNTIYF.

The chain uses TRBV12-5 and TRBJ2-1. The germline V gene encodes CDR1 LGHNT and CDR2 FRNRAP. This CDR3 contains 15 residues. The CDR3 sequence is CASGLSILAHNEQFF.

The CDR3 sequence: CASSALMNTEAFF. The rearrangement joins TRBV5-6 to TRBJ1-1. CDR1 and CDR2 from the germline V gene are SGHDT and YYEEEE. This CDR3 is 13 amino acids long. The full variable domain, with the rest looked up from reference TRBV5-6 and TRBJ1-1, is DAGVTQSPTHLIKTRGQQVTLRCSPKSGHDTVSWYQQALGQGPQFIFQYYEEEERQRGNFPDRFSGHQFPNYSSELNVNALLLGDSALYLCASSALMNTEAFFGQGTRLTVV.

The CDR3 spells CASSLLAAGYNEQFF. The chain couples TRBV11-2 to TRBJ2-1; TCRdb reports TRBD2, a call that lacks DNA to check it against. Germline CDR1 is SGHAT and CDR2 is FQNNGV. This CDR3 is 15 amino acids long.

The chain joins TRBV12-3 or TRBV12-4 to TRBJ2-7; TCRdb names TRBD1, which stays unverified in the absence of DNA. CDR3 length equals 18 residues. This CDR3 reads CASSPGTASLLASYEQYF.

J is TRBJ1-1 and V is TRBV10-3. Looked up from germline, CDR1 is ENHRY and CDR2 is SYGVKD. This CDR3 has 14 amino acids. The CDR3 sequence: CAIRRQAGEAEAFF.